This T cell receptor (beta chain) derives from a study of T-cell reconstitution after alpha-beta-depleted transplantation in children. This clonotype has at least ten counts. What it binds is not known. Study-level points and caveats: At the one-year point after transplant, T-cell counts and TCRbeta diversity were found to come mostly from T cells that had been newly produced. Several hundred graft clones that had expanded were reportedly the source of alpha-beta T cells about two months after transplant. At day 60, the high TCRbeta diversity found in some patients originated from recipient T cells and thymic progenitors that had survived.

V was shortened by 6 bases and J by 7 bases, with 21 bases between the two germline ends. The CDR3 totals 15 residues. Construction of the TCRbeta library involved unique molecular identifiers. From the PCR reads, TCRdb called clonotypes with MiXCR, one entry per CDR3 protein. This sample carries roughly 400,000 distinct CDR3 sequences, over 40% of them seen once, and the ten largest clones take under 35%. The chain recombines TRBV12-3 or TRBV12-4 with TRBJ1-1, with D possibly being TRBD1 (5 bases). This clonotype originated in a girl under 10 years old with aplastic anemia, due to receive a stem cell transplant. Sample: PBMCs, taken before TCRalphabeta/CD19-depleted stem cell transplant. The CDR3 DNA reads as TGTGCCAGCAGGATCAAAGGAGAGCGTGGGGGTGAAGCTTTCTTT. Translation: CASRIKGERGGEAFF.